Below, one T cell receptor beta chain is given with its context. Compared with germline, one end of the junction differs, possibly owing to a read error. The data were taken from a study of tumor-infiltrating lymphocytes in primary liver carcinoma. Study at large: The five patients, who were men and women, ranged in age from 30 to 69 years. Staged T1-T3 N0M0, the tumors had sizes that ranged from about 4.2 to 11 cm across. Each of the samples returned roughly 3.65 to 8 million productive TCRbeta reads (a yield similar across tissue types).

They got blood RNA out of unsorted whole blood and also pulled out germline DNA. With a constant-region primer, TCR beta cDNA was made from around 520 ng of total RNA. For TCR beta, libraries were produced by three nested multiplex PCR rounds using slightly modified ARM-PCR. The first two PCR rounds used TRBV1-TRBV30 forward primers with a C-beta reverse primer, 9 to 11 cycles each. TCRdb itself ran the multiplex PCR reads through MiXCR, one entry per CDR3 protein. The sample yields a few hundred thousand distinct CDR3 sequences, about three fifths seen once. The germline CDR1 and CDR2 sequences are MGHRA and YSYEKL. The CDR3 is 15 residues long.

Sequencing was done on a sample of peripheral blood. The sequence derives from a woman aged 30 to 39 with primary liver carcinoma and hepatitis B virus infection. The chain is built from TRBV4-1 and TRBJ2-2; D gene unclear. CDR3 protein: CTSSQVRTNTRELFF. Written as DNA, the CDR3 is TGCACCAGCAGCCAAGTACGTACGAACACCCGGGAGCTGTTTTTT.